Presented here are 24 T cell receptor beta chains from one specimen sequenced in a study of T-cell reconstitution after alpha-beta-depleted transplantation in children. For TCRbeta, the library was prepared with unique molecular identifiers. TCRdb called the PCR reads again in MiXCR, with one record for every CDR3 protein. The table includes 81,000 or so distinct CDR3 sequences, about 14% detected once. The specimen comprised PBMCs, mostly from graft donor cells, sampled 180 days after TCRalphabeta/CD19-depleted stem cell transplant. The receptors were gathered from a male patient between 2 and 15 years old who had a stem cell transplant for acute lymphoblastic leukemia, so the T cells may come from the graft donor.

This clonotype was detected many times. CDR3 nucleotide sequence: TGCGCCAGCAGCTTACAACTAGCGGGGCGGACAGATACGCAGTATTTT. Amino acids: CASSLQLAGRTDTQYF. This sequence joins TRBV5-1 and TRBJ2-3, with 10 positions matching TRBD2. Per the germline V gene, CDR1 is SGHRS and CDR2 is YFSETQ. The CDR3 covers 16 residues. Trimming removed 2 bases from V and 3 bases from J; junction bases left unmatched: 6.

The rearrangement links TRBV20-1 to TRBJ2-3, with 12 nucleotides matching TRBD2. In germline, CDR1 is DFQATT, CDR2 SNEGSKA (reference sequence). There are 18 residues in the CDR3. CDR3 nucleotides: TGCAGCGCGAGAAGCTTGACTAGCGGGGGTATGAAAGCAGATACGCAGTATTTT. Its protein is CSARSLTSGGMKADTQYF.

The chain links TRBV7-9 to TRBJ2-7; 9 positions agree with TRBD1. With V trimmed by 0 bases and J by 1 base, 4 bases remained unmatched. Germline V CDR1 and CDR2: SEHNR, FQNEAQ (reference sequence). The CDR3 length is 16 residues. CDR3 loop: CASSLALTGGSYEQYF. The CDR3 DNA sequence: TGTGCCAGCAGCTTAGCGCTGACAGGGGGATCCTACGAGCAGTACTTC. Filled out from reference TRBV7-9 and TRBJ2-7, the complete variable domain reads DTGVSQNPRHKITKRGQNVTFRCDPISEHNRLYWYRQTLGQGPEFLTYFQNEAQLEKSRLLSDRFSAERPKGSFSTLEIQRTEQGDSAMYLCASSLALTGGSYEQYFGPGTRLTVT.

The chain links TRBV20-1 to TRBJ2-2; tentative D call: TRBD1 (6 bases). The CDR3 has 14 residues. The V end lost 6 bases, the J end lost 4 bases, and 15 bases lay between the germline ends. Germline V gene sequence: CDR1 DFQATT, CDR2 SNEGSKA (reference sequence). The CDR3 reads CSASRDTFTGELFF. CDR3 sequence (DNA): TGCAGTGCCAGCCGGGACACTTTCACCGGGGAGCTGTTTTTT.

V gene TRBV6-2 or TRBV6-3 combines with J gene TRBJ1-1; 9 nucleotides agree with TRBD1. V lost 6 bases, J lost 6 bases, and 8 bases stayed unmatched. This CDR3 region has 14 residues. Per germline, CDR1 MNHEY and CDR2 SVGEGT. The CDR3 coding sequence is TGTGCCAGCAGACGGGACAGGGCCCGCGCTGAAGCTTTCTTT. Residues: CASRRDRARAEAFF.

This clonotype was counted ten times or more. The genes are TRBV29-1 and TRBJ2-1; TRBD1 might be the D (6 bases). Germline assignment: CDR1 SQVTM and CDR2 ANQGSEA. The CDR3 spans 17 residues. The V and J ends lost 6 bases and 4 bases respectively, with 25 bases between them. The CDR3 loop reads CSVAPGWQGSHYNEQFF. The CDR3 nucleotides are TGCAGCGTGGCCCCAGGGTGGCAGGGGTCACATTACAATGAGCAGTTCTTC.

This clonotype was recorded a few times. The chain employs TRBV5-5 and TRBJ1-5; no firm D call. Looked up from germline, CDR1 is SGHKS and CDR2 is YYEKEE (reference sequence). This CDR3 contains 15 residues. With 0 bases removed from V and 1 base from J, the gap between germline ends came to 8 bases. The CDR3 coding sequence is TGTGCCAGCAGCTTGGAAGAAGCCAGCAATCAGCCCCAGCATTTT. Translating gives CASSLEEASNQPQHF.

As concerns this clonotype: A much bigger clone sits one base away, suggesting this may be a read error. The chain employs TRBV12-3 or TRBV12-4 and TRBJ1-1, with a tentative D call TRBD1 (6 bases). The CDR3 covers 14 residues. As DNA, the CDR3 is TGTGCCAGCAGTTTCGCAGGGGCCGACACTGAAGCTATCTTT. Its protein is CASSFAGADTEAIF.

In this sample, this clonotype turned up many times. The chain is built from TRBV6-5 and TRBJ2-1, with 8 bases lining up with TRBD1. The CDR3 totals 15 residues. Trimming at V came to 2 bases and at J to 4 bases, leaving 4 bases not matched to a gene. Per germline, CDR1 MNHEY and CDR2 SVGAGI. This CDR3 reads CASSYEQGGYNEQFF. CDR3 DNA sequence: TGTGCCAGCAGTTACGAACAGGGGGGTTACAATGAGCAGTTCTTC.

The CDR3, as DNA: TGCGCCAGCAGCCAAGTGAGGACTTACGAAAAACTGTTTTTT. Residues: CASSQVRTYEKLFF. This chain uses TRBV4-1 with TRBJ1-4, with unresolved D. This CDR3 contains 14 residues. Germline lookup yields CDR1 MGHRA and CDR2 YSYEKL. The ends were cut back, 1 base at V and 8 bases at J, with 11 bases in the middle.

A note on this clonotype: The junction departs from germline at one end; a sequencing error may be responsible. The CDR3: CSARRKETQHF. Written as DNA, the CDR3 is TGCAGTGCTAGGCGGAAAGAGACCCAGCACTTC. The chain joins TRBV20-1 to TRBJ2-5; D not certain. CDR1 is DFQATT, CDR2 SNEGSKA, per germline (reference sequence). The CDR3 spans 11 residues.

This clonotype has ten or more counts. The V gene is TRBV2, the J gene TRBJ2-3, with D perhaps matching TRBD1 (5 bases). V lost 3 bases and J 2 bases, leaving 9 bases between the germline ends. Germline lookup yields CDR1 SNHLY and CDR2 FYNNEI. This CDR3 has 14 residues. The CDR3 region is CASSDRQPTDTQYF. As DNA, the CDR3 is TGTGCCAGCAGTGATAGACAGCCCACAGATACGCAGTATTTT.

The chain uses TRBV25-1 and TRBJ2-7, with TRBD1 as a possible D gene (5 bases). The V end was cut by 3 bases, the J end by 3 bases, with 18 bases between. The CDR3 length is 16 residues. From germline, CDR1 is MGHDK and CDR2 SYGVNS. CDR3 DNA: TGTGCCAGCAGTGAGTATAGGACACCTGATTTCTACGAGCAGTACTTC. Its translation: CASSEYRTPDFYEQYF.

The chain links TRBV2 to TRBJ1-1; TRBD1 matches 7 bases. V trimming: 6 bases; J trimming: 0 bases; junction bases outside the gene matches: 7. Germline CDR1 SNHLY, CDR2 FYNNEI. This CDR3 is 15 amino acids long. CDR3 protein: CASRKGARMNTEAFF. Here the CDR3 DNA reads TGTGCCAGCAGGAAGGGGGCGCGTATGAACACTGAAGCTTTCTTT. Combining the CDR3 with reference TRBV2 and TRBJ1-1 gives the whole variable domain EPEVTQTPSHQVTQMGQEVILRCVPISNHLYFYWYRQILGQKVEFLVSFYNNEISEKSEIFDDQFSVERPDGSNFTLKIRSTKLEDSAMYFCASRKGARMNTEAFFGQGTRLTVV.

This clonotype has more than one count but fewer than ten. V is TRBV9 and J is TRBJ2-2; 7 bases are a match to TRBD1. There are 14 residues in the CDR3. Germline CDR1 reads SGDLS; CDR2 reads YYNGEE. J gave up 6 bases and V 0 bases, and 2 bases lay outside the gene matches. The CDR3 region is CASSVEGAPGELFF. DNA of the CDR3: TGTGCCAGCAGCGTAGAGGGGGCACCCGGGGAGCTGTTTTTT.

The chain couples TRBV20-1 to TRBJ1-2; 10 nucleotides line up with TRBD1. The ends lost 0 bases at V and 3 bases at J; junction bases unmatched: 1. CDR3 size: 14 residues. Germline V gene data show CDR1 as DFQATT and CDR2 as SNEGSKA (reference sequence). CDR3 sequence reads: CSARDGQGDYGYTF. The CDR3, as DNA: TGCAGTGCTAGAGACGGACAGGGGGACTATGGCTACACCTTC.

This clonotype was recorded a few times. The CDR3 nucleotides are TGTGCCACCAGTGATGTCGGTCATCCACAAGAGACCCAGTACTTC. This sequence encodes CATSDVGHPQETQYF. The rearrangement links TRBV24-1 to TRBJ2-5; D call uncertain. V gave up 3 bases and J gave up 2 bases, with 12 bases separating them. Looked up from germline, CDR1 is KGHDR and CDR2 is SFDVKD. There are 15 residues in the CDR3.

V is TRBV4-1 and J is TRBJ2-1, with D maybe TRBD1 (5 bases). From germline, CDR1 is MGHRA and CDR2 YSYEKL. The CDR3 has 15 residues. V lost 4 bases and J lost 5, with 15 bases in between. Here the CDR3 DNA reads TGCGCCAGCAGCCGCAGACAGTTTGGGGACAATGAGCAGTTCTTC. It yields the protein CASSRRQFGDNEQFF.

The table lists this clonotype with a count of one. The rearrangement joins TRBV24-1 to TRBJ2-3, with D unresolved. The CDR3 length is 14 residues. The germline gives CDR1 KGHDR, CDR2 SFDVKD. V shed 3 bases and J shed 6 bases, with 12 bases lying between them. For the CDR3, the DNA is TGTGCCACCAGTGATCGCGGACCCCCTGATACGCAGTATTTT. Translated: CATSDRGPPDTQYF.

The chain has TRBV20-1 and TRBJ2-5, with D perhaps matching TRBD1 or TRBD2 (5 bases each). V lost 5 bases and J lost 1, with 8 bases in between. Germline lookup yields CDR1 DFQATT and CDR2 SNEGSKA (reference sequence). The CDR3 runs to 12 residues. The chain's CDR3 is CSAGTAQETQYF. Written as DNA, the CDR3 is TGCAGTGCTGGGACGGCCCAAGAGACCCAGTACTTC.

The chain carries TRBV5-1 and TRBJ2-6; D unresolved. Trimming removed 2 bases at V and 2 bases at J, with 11 bases between. CDR1 is SGHRS, CDR2 YFSETQ, per germline. The CDR3 covers 16 residues. CDR3 coding DNA: TGCGCCAGCAGCTTTTGGGGTGAGACTGGGGCCAACGTCCTGACTTTC. Translated, it gives CASSFWGETGANVLTF.

In the case of this clonotype: At one of its ends the junction is not consistent with the germline gene, which may arise from a read error. The chain employs TRBV7-6 and TRBJ2-2; tentatively, D is TRBD2 (5 bases). This CDR3 is built from 13 residues. Germline-derived CDR1 and CDR2 are SGHVS and FNYEAQ. The DNA of the CDR3 is TGTGTCAGCAGCTTAGCTAGCCCCGGGGAGCTGTTTTTT. Its translation: CVSSLASPGELFF.

The sample holds a few counts of this clonotype. J is TRBJ2-7 and V is TRBV7-8, with D uncertain. CDR3 length equals 14 residues. The germline V gene has CDR1 SGHVS and CDR2 FQNEAQ. Between the trimmed V and J ends, which lost 2 bases and 0 bases, there was a span of 8 bases. In nucleotides, the CDR3 is TGTGCCAGCAGCTTACCCGGACGCTCCTACGAGCAGTACTTC. Translated: CASSLPGRSYEQYF.

Ten or more counts support this clonotype. V and J are TRBV7-8 and TRBJ1-5; weak D call: TRBD1 (5 bases). CDR1 SGHVS and CDR2 FQNEAQ come from the germline V gene. V lost 3 bases to trimming and J lost 5 bases, with 8 bases between them. The CDR3 has 13 amino acids. Here the CDR3 DNA reads TGTGCCAGCAGCTTCGGGGACCATCAGCCCCAGCATTTT. This translates into CASSFGDHQPQHF.